Presented here are 25 T cell receptor beta chains from one specimen sequenced in a study of T cells after yellow fever vaccination (dated by TCRdb to between 2019 and 2020). Library preparation employed 5' RACE. Sequencer: Illumina NovaSeq 6000. Using fastp at Q25 and MiXCR, TCRdb reprocessed the public reads and kept productive beta chains. Duplicate CDR3 protein sequences are folded into a single record with the most common DNA and genes. The sample includes about 260,000 distinct CDR3 sequences, with roughly 5.2% observed a single time. Around 3.5% of the sample is in the top ten clones. The treatment or condition label, as the study defines it: live attenuated yellow fever vaccine strain. Sequencing used CD4+ T cells sorted from PBMCs, obtained on the day of the yellow fever booster vaccination. Every receptor here comes from a man younger than 35 who received the YFV17D yellow fever vaccine.

This clonotype was observed at least ten times. The V gene is TRBV7-3, the J gene TRBJ1-6; 7 bases are shared with TRBD1. Trimming removed 3 bases from V and 6 bases from J; junction bases left unmatched: 2. CDR1 is SGHTA and CDR2 is FQGTGA in the germline V gene. The CDR3 contains 14 residues. CDR3 bases: TGTGCCAGCAGCTTCGGACAGGCTAATTCACCCCTCCACTTT. Encoded protein: CASSFGQANSPLHF.

The rearrangement links TRBV7-9 to TRBJ1-6; no definite D call. Trimming removed 2 bases from V and 1 base from J, with 18 bases in between. Germline CDR1 and CDR2: SEHNR and FQNEAQ (reference sequence). This CDR3 has 19 amino acids. In DNA, the CDR3 is TGTGCCAGCAGCTTAACCCCACGGGGAGTGACATCCTATAATTCACCCCTCCACTTT. Its translation: CASSLTPRGVTSYNSPLHF.

This chain links TRBV9 with TRBJ2-7, with 10 bases aligning to TRBD2. V lost 3 bases to trimming and J lost 3 bases; unmatched junction nucleotides: 6. The length of the CDR3 is 15 residues. Germline V CDR1 and CDR2: SGDLS, YYNGEE. The CDR3 sequence is CASSGLSGGRYEQYF. The CDR3 nucleotides are TGTGCCAGCAGCGGCCTTAGCGGGGGGCGCTACGAGCAGTACTTC.

The chain recombines TRBV4-1 with TRBJ1-3; D remains unclear. The CDR3 runs to 15 residues. CDR1 and CDR2 (germline): MGHRA, YSYEKL. V lost 3 bases and J 7 bases, leaving 16 bases between the germline ends. The CDR3 DNA is TGCGCCAGCAGCCACCTGAATGAGTATTGGAACACCATATATTTT. This encodes CASSHLNEYWNTIYF.

The rearrangement uses TRBV5-1 and TRBJ1-1; D is uncertain. The germline CDR1 and CDR2 sequences are SGHRS and YFSETQ. The CDR3 runs 14 residues. V shed 2 bases and J shed 4 bases, with 12 bases lying between them. The CDR3 here is CASSFAGSGTEAFF. Here the CDR3 DNA reads TGCGCCAGCAGCTTCGCGGGGTCGGGCACTGAAGCTTTCTTT.

There are many counts of this clonotype. V is TRBV4-3 and J is TRBJ1-2; possible D gene TRBD1, 6 bases. V lost 2 bases and J lost 5, with 15 bases in between. The germline V gene encodes CDR1 LGHNA and CDR2 YSLEER. This CDR3 is built from 15 residues. CDR3 region: CASSQSRQESYGYTF. Here the CDR3 DNA reads TGCGCCAGCAGCCAATCCCGACAGGAGTCGTATGGCTACACCTTC.

The chain links TRBV19 to TRBJ2-1; D might be TRBD1 or TRBD2, each matching 5 bases. The CDR3 is 13 residues long. Germline V lookup: CDR1 LNHDA, CDR2 SQIVND (reference sequence). The ends were cut back, 7 bases at V and 6 bases at J, with 13 bases in the middle. CDR3 DNA sequence: TGTGCCAGTACGCCCGGGACCGTCAATGAGCAGTTCTTC. This encodes CASTPGTVNEQFF.

This clonotype was seen ten or more times. The chain has TRBV11-3 and TRBJ2-3; no definite D call. Trimming pared 1 base from V and 4 bases from J, leaving 6 bases between. CDR1 and CDR2 (germline): SGHNT, YENEEA. CDR3 length: 13 residues. CDR3 sequence (DNA): TGTGCCAGCAGCTTAGGGACGGCAGATACGCAGTATTTT. Amino acids: CASSLGTADTQYF.

The chain has TRBV7-3 and TRBJ1-4; 7 bases align to TRBD1. Germline loops: CDR1 SGHTA, CDR2 FQGTGA. V lost 5 bases to trimming and J lost 5 bases; unmatched junction nucleotides: 2. The CDR3 loop spans 13 amino acids. This CDR3 is CASSADRNEKLFF. In nucleotides, the CDR3 is TGTGCCAGCAGCGCGGACAGGAATGAAAAACTGTTTTTT.

This clonotype has just a few counts. The chain is built from TRBV7-2 and TRBJ2-5; TRBD2 agrees at 7 bases. V lost 1 base and J lost 5; bases outside the gene matches: 7. The CDR3 is 15 amino acids. The germline CDR1 and CDR2 sequences are SGHTA and FQGNSA. The CDR3 DNA reads as TGTGCCAGCAGCTTAGACGGGAGGATGTGGGAGACCCAGTACTTC. It yields the protein CASSLDGRMWETQYF.

This clonotype was detected only a few times. The chain uses TRBV15 and TRBJ2-5; TRBD2 might be the D (5 bases). This CDR3 has 15 residues. Trimming removed 0 bases from V and 4 bases from J, with 12 bases in between. CDR1 and CDR2 from the germline V gene are LNHNV and YYDKDF (reference sequence). The DNA for the CDR3 is TGTGCCACCAGCAGAGACCGCGCAGGAGGAGAGACCCAGTACTTC. This sequence encodes CATSRDRAGGETQYF.

The chain is built from TRBV7-8 and TRBJ1-2; a weak D match, TRBD1 (5 bases). The CDR3 extends over 13 amino acids. The germline V gene encodes CDR1 SGHVS and CDR2 FQNEAQ. V shed 3 bases and J shed 4 bases, with 9 bases lying between them. The CDR3 sequence is CASSFSRGYGYTF. CDR3 bases: TGTGCCAGCAGCTTCTCTAGGGGCTATGGCTACACCTTC.

This clonotype was counted only a few times. The rearrangement joins TRBV5-4 to TRBJ2-3; 8 nucleotides align to TRBD2. CDR3 length: 15 residues. Germline assignment: CDR1 SGHNT and CDR2 YYREEE (reference sequence). The ends lost 1 base at V and 6 bases at J; junction bases unmatched: 7. The chain's CDR3 is CASSLKVSGDDTQYF. Written as DNA, the CDR3 is TGTGCCAGCAGCTTGAAGGTTAGCGGGGATGATACGCAGTATTTT.

J is TRBJ2-4 and V is TRBV20-1, with D possibly being TRBD2 (6 bases). The germline V gene encodes CDR1 DFQATT and CDR2 SNEGSKA (reference sequence). The length of the CDR3 is 16 residues. Deletions cut 2 bases from V and 0 bases from J, with 14 bases between. The CDR3 DNA sequence: TGCAGTGCTAGACAGATAGCGGTTCTAGCCAAAAACATTCAGTACTTC. Protein: CSARQIAVLAKNIQYF.

The V gene is TRBV11-2, the J gene TRBJ2-7; no definite D call. Between the trimmed V and J ends, which lost 5 bases and 6 bases, there was a span of 20 bases. CDR3 length: 15 amino acids. Germline assignment: CDR1 SGHAT and CDR2 FQNNGV. CDR3 nucleotides: TGTGCCAGCAGCCCGTTTACCCGGCCCCGGGTCGAGCAGTACTTC. Translation: CASSPFTRPRVEQYF. The whole variable domain, remainder taken from reference TRBV11-2 and TRBJ2-7, is EAGVAQSPRYKIIEKRQSVAFWCNPISGHATLYWYQQILGQGPKLLIQFQNNGVVDDSQLPKDRFSAERLKGVDSTLKIQPAKLEDSAVYLCASSPFTRPRVEQYFGPGTRLTVT.

This clonotype came up many times. The chain has TRBV5-1 and TRBJ1-1; TRBD1 is a possible D gene (6 bases). Germline lookup yields CDR1 SGHRS and CDR2 YFSETQ. V lost 5 bases and J lost 9, with 20 bases in between. The CDR3 is made up of 14 amino acids. CDR3 nucleotide sequence: TGCGCCAGCAGGGAAGGGGGGGATTGGACCCAAGCTTTCTTT. Translation gives CASREGGDWTQAFF.

The chain carries TRBV18 and TRBJ1-1; D gene ambiguous. Germline V lookup: CDR1 KGHSH, CDR2 LQKENI. Trimming left V 3 bases short and J 0 bases short, with 11 bases between. The CDR3 contains 15 residues. The CDR3: CASSPVRIVNTEAFF. In nucleotides, the CDR3 is TGTGCCAGCTCACCGGTCAGGATCGTGAACACTGAAGCTTTCTTT.

The CDR3 sequence is CASSYAEIKNTGELFF. In DNA form, the CDR3 reads TGTGCCAGCAGTTACGCAGAAATTAAGAACACCGGGGAGCTGTTTTTT. The V call is TRBV6-2 or TRBV6-3, the J call TRBJ2-2, with unresolved D. Looked up from germline, CDR1 is MNHEY and CDR2 is SVGEGT. This CDR3 spans 16 amino acids. V gave up 2 bases and J gave up 1 base, with 11 bases separating them.

Many counts were recorded for this clonotype. This chain uses TRBV29-1 with TRBJ2-2; the match to TRBD1 covers 9 bases. V was clipped by 6 bases and J by 4 bases; unmatched bases: 3. The V gene's germline CDR1 is SQVTM and CDR2 ANQGSEA. This CDR3 region has 13 residues. The CDR3 region has the DNA TGCAGCGTACGACAGGGGGGCACCGGGGAGCTGTTTTTT. Amino acid sequence: CSVRQGGTGELFF.

This clonotype was detected many times. The chain recombines TRBV12-3 or TRBV12-4 with TRBJ1-2, with D unclear. This CDR3 spans 14 amino acids. The germline V and J ends were trimmed by 6 bases and 0 bases, with 11 bases remaining between them. CDR3 amino acids: CASSQKSTNYGYTF. Written as DNA, the CDR3 is TGTGCCAGCAGCCAGAAATCCACTAACTATGGCTACACCTTC.

This clonotype was observed a handful of times. This chain uses TRBV10-3 with TRBJ2-4; D gene unclear. With 6 bases removed from V and 7 bases from J, the gap between germline ends came to 16 bases. Germline-derived CDR1 and CDR2 are ENHRY and SYGVKD. The CDR3 has 14 amino acids. The CDR3 DNA sequence: TGTGCCATCAGCCACGGACCAAATGAGAACATTCAGTACTTC. This encodes CAISHGPNENIQYF.

The V and J genes are TRBV6-6 and TRBJ1-2; D ambiguous. Looked up from germline, CDR1 is MNHNY and CDR2 is SVGAGI (reference sequence). The CDR3 has 13 amino acids. The V and J ends lost 7 bases and 2 bases respectively, with 11 bases between them. DNA of the CDR3: TGTGCCAGCAAAGAAGACGAAAACTATGGCTACACCTTC. Translating gives CASKEDENYGYTF.

This clonotype occurred many times. The chain joins TRBV6-2 or TRBV6-3 to TRBJ2-7; TRBD1 matches 10 bases. Germline CDR1 MNHEY, CDR2 SVGEGT. Trimming at V came to 0 bases and at J to 3 bases, leaving 11 bases not matched to a gene. CDR3 length: 18 amino acids. CDR3 protein: CASSYSTEGQGSIYEQYF. CDR3 DNA sequence: TGTGCCAGCAGTTACTCGACGGAGGGACAGGGGAGTATCTACGAGCAGTACTTC.

This clonotype was seen a few times. The rearrangement uses TRBV7-9 and TRBJ2-7; 12 bases match TRBD2. The ends lost 6 bases at V and 3 bases at J; junction bases unmatched: 6. CDR3 length: 15 residues. Looked up from germline, CDR1 is SEHNR and CDR2 is FQNEAQ (reference sequence). The CDR3 loop is CASRDRTSGVYEQYF. The CDR3 coding sequence is TGTGCCAGCAGGGACCGGACTAGCGGGGTCTACGAGCAGTACTTC.

V and J are TRBV7-2 and TRBJ2-2; 8 bases agree with TRBD2. The germline gives CDR1 SGHTA, CDR2 FQGNSA. After removal of 7 bases from V and 1 base from J, the junction contained 11 bases not matched to a gene. This CDR3 is built from 17 residues. For the CDR3, the DNA is TGTGCCAGCACCCGAGGGGTACTAGCGGTGAACACCGGGGAGCTGTTTTTT. It codes for CASTRGVLAVNTGELFF. Full variable domain (rest looked up from reference TRBV7-2 and TRBJ2-2): GAGVSQSPSNKVTEKGKDVELRCDPISGHTALYWYRQSLGQGLEFLIYFQGNSAPDKSGLPSDRFSAERTGGSVSTLTIQRTQQEDSAVYLCASTRGVLAVNTGELFFGEGSRLTVL.